What follows are 22 T cell receptor beta chains derived from one specimen sequenced in a study of cytomegalovirus exposure and HLA in healthy donors. Primers for the PCR totalled 60 Vbeta and 13 Jbeta. TCRdb's table, derived via immunoSEQ multiplex PCR, lists solely in-frame clones and lacks some. The table has fewer than 55,000 clones, around 60% seen once. The sequenced sample consisted of PBMCs. Every receptor here comes from a man aged 55-75 years in good health and CMV-seropositive.

The chain combines TRBV29-1 with TRBJ2-1; 9 bases fit TRBD2. V gave up 6 bases and J gave up 15 bases; unmatched junction bases: 9. The length of the CDR3 is 11 residues. The germline CDR1 and CDR2 sequences are SQVTM and ANQGSEA. CDR3: CSVRISGSRFF. The CDR3 bases are TGCAGCGTAAGAATTAGCGGGAGTCGGTTCTTC.

The V call is TRBV28, the J call TRBJ2-7; 10 positions match TRBD1. After removal of 5 bases from V and 7 bases from J, the junction contained 8 bases not matched to a gene. The CDR3 spans 14 residues. Germline V gene sequence: CDR1 MDHEN, CDR2 SYDVKM. The CDR3 DNA is TGTGCCAGCAGTCCGGGACAGGGGCCCCGGGAGCAGTACTTC. The encoded protein is CASSPGQGPREQYF. The complete variable domain, with remaining parts taken from reference TRBV28 and TRBJ2-7, reads DVKVTQSSRYLVKRTGEKVFLECVQDMDHENMFWYRQDPGLGLRLIYFSYDVKMKEKGDIPEGYSVSREKKERFSLILESASTNQTSMYLCASSPGQGPREQYFGPGTRLTVT.

This chain connects TRBV5-4 to TRBJ1-2; D is uncertain. Germline loops: CDR1 SGHNT, CDR2 YYREEE (reference sequence). V was clipped by 3 bases and J by 7 bases, with 10 bases between them. This CDR3 spans 12 amino acids. Here the CDR3 DNA reads TGTGCCAGCAGCTCTAGGTCCGTTGGCTACACCTTC. Protein product: CASSSRSVGYTF.

This chain links TRBV7-6 with TRBJ2-1; 9 bases are shared with TRBD2. The length of the CDR3 is 18 residues. Looked up from germline, CDR1 is SGHVS and CDR2 is FNYEAQ. V shed 0 bases and J 10 bases; nucleotides not matched to a gene: 16. In DNA, the CDR3 is TGTGCCAGCAGCTTAGCGCTATCGGGGGGACTAGCCCCCCGGGAGCAGTTCTTC. Translating it yields CASSLALSGGLAPREQFF.

This clone has a handful of counts. The genes are TRBV6-5 and TRBJ2-1; D call uncertain. V was pared by 5 bases and J by 0 bases, with 11 bases between. This CDR3 has 15 amino acids. The germline V gene encodes CDR1 MNHEY and CDR2 SVGAGI. Here the CDR3 DNA reads TGTGCCAGCAGTCCTAGAGCGTACTCCTACAATGAGCAGTTCTTC. Amino acid sequence: CASSPRAYSYNEQFF.

This sequence joins TRBV7-9 and TRBJ2-1, with D tentatively TRBD1 (6 bases). There are 12 residues in the CDR3. Per the germline V gene, CDR1 is SEHNR and CDR2 is FQNEAQ (reference sequence). The ends were cut back, 5 bases at V and 12 bases at J, with 14 bases in the middle. Here the CDR3 DNA reads TGTGCCAGCAGCCCGGACAAGGGGGTGCAGTTCTTC. Translating it yields CASSPDKGVQFF.

The chain is built from TRBV5-1 and TRBJ2-2, with D maybe TRBD1 (5 bases). In germline, CDR1 is SGHRS, CDR2 YFSETQ. V shed 5 bases and J shed 1 base, with 12 bases lying between them. The CDR3 covers 15 residues. CDR3 coding DNA: TGCGCCAGCAGACCCGACAGTCTGAACACCGGGGAGCTGTTTTTT. This gives the protein CASRPDSLNTGELFF.

The genes are TRBV19 and TRBJ1-1, with TRBD1 matching 8 bases. Trimming at V came to 4 bases and at J to 5 bases, leaving 3 bases not matched to a gene. The germline V gene has CDR1 LNHDA and CDR2 SQIVND (reference sequence). The CDR3 extends over 13 amino acids. The CDR3 bases are TGTGCCAGTAGTAGGACAGGGAGAACTGAAGCTTTCTTT. Translated, it gives CASSRTGRTEAFF.

The chain couples TRBV5-5 to TRBJ2-7; 7 nucleotides align to TRBD1. CDR1 and CDR2 (germline): SGHKS, YYEKEE (reference sequence). The CDR3 length is 14 residues. Trimming cost V 4 bases and J 1 base; bases outside gene matches: 5. The CDR3 here is CASSTGTASYEQYF. The DNA of the CDR3 is TGTGCCAGCAGCACAGGGACAGCTTCCTACGAGCAGTACTTC.

The chain combines TRBV7-2 with TRBJ2-1, with 7 bases fitting TRBD2. From germline, CDR1 is SGHTA and CDR2 FQGNSA. CDR3 length equals 15 residues. After removal of 4 bases from V and 2 bases from J, the junction contained 5 bases not matched to a gene. CDR3 amino acids: CASSSRLAAYNEQFF. The CDR3 nucleotides read TGTGCCAGCAGCTCCCGCCTAGCGGCCTACAATGAGCAGTTCTTC.

The chain combines TRBV7-3 with TRBJ1-1; perhaps TRBD1 as D (5 bases). From germline, CDR1 is SGHTA and CDR2 FQGTGA. V was shortened by 5 bases and J by 5 bases, with 12 bases between the two germline ends. The CDR3 loop spans 13 amino acids. The CDR3 here is CASSPMGGTEAFF. Here the CDR3 DNA reads TGTGCCAGCAGCCCTATGGGGGGGACTGAAGCTTTCTTT.

The V call is TRBV9, the J call TRBJ2-3, with D perhaps TRBD1 (6 bases). Trimming took off 0 bases at V and 4 bases at J, with 21 bases between the two ends. The CDR3 runs 18 residues. Germline loops: CDR1 SGDLS, CDR2 YYNGEE. The CDR3 DNA follows: TGTGCCAGCAGCGTAGGGGGTTTAGGGGGTCTCGGCGCAGATACGCAGTATTTT. Translation: CASSVGGLGGLGADTQYF.

The rearrangement uses TRBV4-1 and TRBJ2-7; 8 bases map to TRBD1. The CDR3 loop spans 16 amino acids. Germline lookup yields CDR1 MGHRA and CDR2 YSYEKL. V lost 5 bases, J lost 0 bases, and 9 bases stayed unmatched. The CDR3 region is CASSNLGQGSSYEQYF. CDR3 coding DNA: TGCGCCAGCAGCAACCTCGGACAGGGAAGCTCCTACGAGCAGTACTTC.

The V and J genes are TRBV6-4 and TRBJ1-1; a possible D gene is TRBD1 (5 bases). Germline V CDR1 and CDR2: MRHNA, SNTAGT. The V end lost 6 bases, the J end lost 3 bases, and 17 bases lay between the germline ends. This CDR3 region has 15 residues. CDR3 amino acids: CASSEPSGGDTEAFF. The CDR3 nucleotides are TGTGCCAGCAGCGAGCCCTCCGGAGGGGACACTGAAGCTTTCTTT.

The chain recombines TRBV11-2 with TRBJ2-1, with 10 bases lining up with TRBD2. The CDR3 is made up of 17 amino acids. After removal of 0 bases from V and 5 bases from J, the junction contained 7 bases not matched to a gene. In germline, CDR1 is SGHAT, CDR2 FQNNGV. The CDR3 bases are TGTGCCAGCAGCTTAGAGTTCGCTAGCGGGAGCCACAATGAGCAGTTCTTC. It codes for CASSLEFASGSHNEQFF. Based on the CDR3 plus reference TRBV11-2 and TRBJ2-1, the full variable domain is EAGVAQSPRYKIIEKRQSVAFWCNPISGHATLYWYQQILGQGPKLLIQFQNNGVVDDSQLPKDRFSAERLKGVDSTLKIQPAKLEDSAVYLCASSLEFASGSHNEQFFGPGTRLTVL.

The genes are TRBV7-9 and TRBJ2-3; 7 bases are a match to TRBD1. The germline gives CDR1 SEHNR, CDR2 FQNEAQ (reference sequence). This CDR3 contains 12 residues. V was pared by 5 bases and J by 6 bases, with 2 bases of the junction left unmatched. CDR3 sequence: CASSLQGDTQYF. The CDR3 DNA is TGTGCCAGCAGCCTACAGGGGGATACGCAGTATTTT. The full variable domain, rest sourced from reference TRBV7-9 and TRBJ2-3, is DTGVSQNPRHKITKRGQNVTFRCDPISEHNRLYWYRQTLGQGPEFLTYFQNEAQLEKSRLLSDRFSAERPKGSFSTLEIQRTEQGDSAMYLCASSLQGDTQYFGPGTRLTVL.

The chain recombines TRBV13 with TRBJ2-6; a possible D gene is TRBD1 (6 bases). The CDR3 is made up of 16 amino acids. V lost 4 bases, J lost 0 bases, and 10 bases lay in between. Germline V CDR1 and CDR2: PRHDT, FYEKMQ (reference sequence). This CDR3 reads CASSYLTGSGANVLTF. CDR3 sequence (DNA): TGTGCCAGCAGCTATCTGACAGGCTCTGGGGCCAACGTCCTGACTTTC.

The chain uses TRBV28 and TRBJ2-3, with 9 bases matching TRBD2. The CDR3 sequence is 16 residues long. V shed 7 bases and J 2 bases; nucleotides not matched to a gene: 10. Germline V gives CDR1 MDHEN, CDR2 SYDVKM. CDR3 residues: CASTPGSSGNTDTQYF. In nucleotides, the CDR3 is TGTGCCAGCACTCCTGGGTCTAGCGGGAACACAGATACGCAGTATTTT.

V usage is TRBV6-4 and J usage is TRBJ2-2, with 7 bases fitting TRBD1. Germline V lookup: CDR1 MRHNA, CDR2 SNTAGT. The CDR3 spans 15 residues. V lost 2 bases and J lost 0; bases outside the gene matches: 0. CDR3 nucleotides: TGTGCCAGCAGTGACGGGACAGCGAACACCGGGGAGCTGTTTTTT. It codes for CASSDGTANTGELFF.

The gene calls are TRBV5-4 and TRBJ1-1; D is ambiguous. The CDR3 extends over 14 amino acids. CDR1 and CDR2 from the germline V gene are SGHNT and YYREEE (reference sequence). The CDR3 DNA reads as TGTGCTAGCGCCTCCTTGGCGGGGAACACTGAAGCTTTCTTT. Protein product: CASASLAGNTEAFF.

This chain joins TRBV29-1 and TRBJ2-5; possibly TRBD2 for D (6 bases). Germline CDR1 SQVTM, CDR2 ANQGSEA. V lost 5 bases and J 4 bases, leaving 11 bases between the germline ends. CDR3 length: 12 residues. CDR3: CSVTGGGETQYF. In DNA, the CDR3 is TGCAGCGTTACCGGGGGAGGAGAGACCCAGTACTTC. Full variable domain (missing parts from reference TRBV29-1 and TRBJ2-5): SAVISQKPSRDICQRGTSLTIQCQVDSQVTMMFWYRQQPGQSLTLIATANQGSEATYESGFVIDKFPISRPNLTFSTLTVSNMSPEDSSIYLCSVTGGGETQYFGPGTRLLVL.

CDR3 sequence (DNA): TGTGCCAGCGGACCTGATACAGGGGTGTTCAATGGCTACACCTTC. The encoded protein is CASGPDTGVFNGYTF. The chain uses TRBV27 and TRBJ1-2; 7 positions agree with TRBD1. Trimming at V came to 8 bases and at J to 6 bases, leaving 15 bases not matched to a gene. Germline CDR1 and CDR2: MNHEY and SMNVEV (reference sequence). This CDR3 is 15 amino acids long.